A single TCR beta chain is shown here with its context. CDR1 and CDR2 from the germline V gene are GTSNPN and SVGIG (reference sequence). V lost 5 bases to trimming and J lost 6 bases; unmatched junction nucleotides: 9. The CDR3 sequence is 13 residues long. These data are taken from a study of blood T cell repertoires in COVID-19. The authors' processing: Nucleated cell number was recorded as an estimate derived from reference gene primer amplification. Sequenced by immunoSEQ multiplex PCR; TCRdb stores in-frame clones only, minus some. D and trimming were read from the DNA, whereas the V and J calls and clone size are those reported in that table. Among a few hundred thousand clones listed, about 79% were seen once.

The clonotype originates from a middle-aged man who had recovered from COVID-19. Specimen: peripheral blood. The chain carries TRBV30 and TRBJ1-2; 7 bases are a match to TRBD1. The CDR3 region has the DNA TGTGCCTGGGCCCAGGGGGGAAGTGATGGCTACACCTTC. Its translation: CAWAQGGSDGYTF.